This T cell receptor beta chain was profiled in a study of T cells in Graves' hyperthyroidism and ophthalmopathy. An absence of ophthalmopathy progression within 18 months meant stable Graves' hyperthyroidism. Patients were excluded for uncontrolled infection, other autoimmune disease, pregnancy or lactation. Using RNA transcripts as the source, TCR beta CDR3 regions were amplified. HTBI primers were used for first-round RT-PCR of the TCR CDR3. TCRdb independently ran MiXCR on the multiplex PCR reads; one entry per CDR3 protein. The sample holds around 440,000 distinct CDR3 sequences, roughly 14% seen once. Whole-study findings and limits: Ophthalmopathy could be told apart from stable hyperthyroidism with a 13 V-J model.

CDR1 is GTSNPN and CDR2 is SVGIG in the germline V gene (reference sequence). The CDR3 is made up of 15 amino acids. The V gene lost 2 bases and the J gene lost 0 bases, with 12 bases spanning the gap. This clonotype has ten or more counts. What it recognizes is unknown. Sequenced sample: blood. This clonotype originated in a woman aged 18 to 35 with Graves' hyperthyroidism. The chain has TRBV30 and TRBJ2-3; D gene uncertain. The CDR3 region has the DNA TGTGCCTGGAGTCCTCAGAGGAGTAGCACAGATACGCAGTATTTT. Protein product: CAWSPQRSSTDTQYF.